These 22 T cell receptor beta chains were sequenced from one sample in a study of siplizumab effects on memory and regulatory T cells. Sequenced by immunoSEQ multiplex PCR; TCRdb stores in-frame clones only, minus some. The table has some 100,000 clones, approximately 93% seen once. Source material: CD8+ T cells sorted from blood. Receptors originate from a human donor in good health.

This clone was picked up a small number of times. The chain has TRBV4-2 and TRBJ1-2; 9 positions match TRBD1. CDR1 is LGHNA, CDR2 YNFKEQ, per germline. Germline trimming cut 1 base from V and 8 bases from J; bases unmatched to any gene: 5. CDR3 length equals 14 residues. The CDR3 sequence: CASSQAGDRDGYTF. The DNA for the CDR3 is TGTGCCAGCAGCCAAGCGGGGGACAGGGACGGCTACACCTTC.

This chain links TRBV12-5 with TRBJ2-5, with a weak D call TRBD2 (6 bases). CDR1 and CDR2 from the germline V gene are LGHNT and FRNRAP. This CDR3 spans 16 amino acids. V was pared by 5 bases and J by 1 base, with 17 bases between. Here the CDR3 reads CASGNSVLRGQETQYF. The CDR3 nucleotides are TGTGCTAGTGGTAATTCGGTTTTGCGGGGCCAAGAGACCCAGTACTTC. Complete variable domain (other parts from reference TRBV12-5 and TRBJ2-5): DARVTQTPRHKVTEMGQEVTMRCQPILGHNTVFWYRQTMMQGLELLAYFRNRAPLDDSGMPKDRFSAEMPDATLATLKIQPSEPRDSAVYFCASGNSVLRGQETQYFGPGTRLLVL.

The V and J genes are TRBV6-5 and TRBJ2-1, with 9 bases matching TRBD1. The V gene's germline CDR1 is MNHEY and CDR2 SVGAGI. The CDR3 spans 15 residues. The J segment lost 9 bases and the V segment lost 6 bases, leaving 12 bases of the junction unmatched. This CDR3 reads CASRGGTGFRGEQFF. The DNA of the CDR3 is TGTGCCAGCAGGGGAGGGACAGGGTTTCGGGGTGAGCAGTTCTTC.

CDR3: CASSLVLAGVYEQYF. The CDR3 nucleotides read TGTGCCAGCAGCTTAGTCCTAGCGGGGGTCTACGAGCAGTACTTC. This chain connects TRBV11-2 to TRBJ2-7, with 10 bases that match TRBD2. The CDR3 runs 15 residues. With 1 base clipped from V and 3 bases from J, the junction kept 3 bases outside the gene matches. In germline, CDR1 is SGHAT, CDR2 FQNNGV.

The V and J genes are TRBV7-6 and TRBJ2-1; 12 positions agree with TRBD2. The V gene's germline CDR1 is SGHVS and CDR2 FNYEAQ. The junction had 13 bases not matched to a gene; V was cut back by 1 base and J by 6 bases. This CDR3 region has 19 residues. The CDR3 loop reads CASSLGLAGEQGSGNEQFF. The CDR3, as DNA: TGTGCCAGCAGCTTAGGACTAGCGGGAGAGCAGGGGTCCGGCAATGAGCAGTTCTTC.

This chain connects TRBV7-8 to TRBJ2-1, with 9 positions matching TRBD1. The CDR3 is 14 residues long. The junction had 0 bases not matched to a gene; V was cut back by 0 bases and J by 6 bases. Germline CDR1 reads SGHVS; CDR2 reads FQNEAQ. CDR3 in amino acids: CASSLADRGNEQFF. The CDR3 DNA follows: TGTGCCAGCAGCTTAGCGGACAGGGGCAATGAGCAGTTCTTC.

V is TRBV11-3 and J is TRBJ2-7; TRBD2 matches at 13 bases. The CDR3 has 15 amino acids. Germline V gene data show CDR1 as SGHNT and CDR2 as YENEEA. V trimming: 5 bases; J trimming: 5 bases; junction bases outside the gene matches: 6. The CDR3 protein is CASSPGLAGEHEQYF. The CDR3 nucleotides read TGTGCCAGCAGCCCAGGACTAGCGGGGGAACACGAGCAGTACTTC.

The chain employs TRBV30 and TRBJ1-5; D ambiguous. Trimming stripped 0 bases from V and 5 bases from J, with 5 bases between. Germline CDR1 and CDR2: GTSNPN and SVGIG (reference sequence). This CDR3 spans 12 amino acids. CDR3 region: CAWSVYYQPQHF. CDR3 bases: TGTGCCTGGAGTGTCTACTATCAGCCCCAGCATTTT.

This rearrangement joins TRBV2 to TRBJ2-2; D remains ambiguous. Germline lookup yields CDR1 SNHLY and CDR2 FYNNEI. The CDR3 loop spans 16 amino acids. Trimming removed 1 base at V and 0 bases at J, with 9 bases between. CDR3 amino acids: CASSEVWQANTGELFF. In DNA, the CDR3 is TGTGCCAGCAGTGAAGTATGGCAGGCGAACACCGGGGAGCTGTTTTTT.

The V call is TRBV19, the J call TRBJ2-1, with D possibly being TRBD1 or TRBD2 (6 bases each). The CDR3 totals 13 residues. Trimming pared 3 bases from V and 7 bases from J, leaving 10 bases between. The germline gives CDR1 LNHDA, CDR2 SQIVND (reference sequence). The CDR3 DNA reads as TGTGCCAGTAGTATTACGGGGGCGAATGAGCAGTTCTTC. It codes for CASSITGANEQFF. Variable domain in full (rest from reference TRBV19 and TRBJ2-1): DGGITQSPKYLFRKEGQNVTLSCEQNLNHDAMYWYRQDPGQGLRLIYYSQIVNDFQKGDIAEGYSVSREKKESFPLTVTSAQKNPTAFYLCASSITGANEQFFGPGTRLTVL.

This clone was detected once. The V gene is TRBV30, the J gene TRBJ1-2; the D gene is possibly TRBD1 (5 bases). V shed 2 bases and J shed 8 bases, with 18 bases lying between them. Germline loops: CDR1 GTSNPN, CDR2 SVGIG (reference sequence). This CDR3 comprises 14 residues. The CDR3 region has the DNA TGTGCCTGGAGTTTTGGACACGGCCCTTGGGGCTACACCTTC. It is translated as CAWSFGHGPWGYTF.

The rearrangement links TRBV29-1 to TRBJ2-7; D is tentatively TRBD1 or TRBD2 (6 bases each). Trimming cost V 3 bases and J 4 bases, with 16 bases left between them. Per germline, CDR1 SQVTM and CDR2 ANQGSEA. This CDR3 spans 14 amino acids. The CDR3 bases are TGCAGCGTTGAGGGGGAGGACAGCTCTTACGAGCAGTACTTC. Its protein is CSVEGEDSSYEQYF.

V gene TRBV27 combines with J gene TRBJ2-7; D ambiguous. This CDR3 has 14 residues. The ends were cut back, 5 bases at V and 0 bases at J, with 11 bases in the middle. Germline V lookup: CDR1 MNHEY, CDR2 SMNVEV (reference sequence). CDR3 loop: CASSEGRISYEQYF. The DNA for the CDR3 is TGTGCCAGCAGTGAAGGTAGAATCTCCTACGAGCAGTACTTC.

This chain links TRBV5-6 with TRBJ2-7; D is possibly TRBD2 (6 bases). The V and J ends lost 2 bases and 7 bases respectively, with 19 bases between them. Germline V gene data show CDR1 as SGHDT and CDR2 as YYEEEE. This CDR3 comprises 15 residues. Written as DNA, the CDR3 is TGTGCCAGCAGCTTTTGGGACTCGGACCTGGGGGAGCAGTACTTC. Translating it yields CASSFWDSDLGEQYF.

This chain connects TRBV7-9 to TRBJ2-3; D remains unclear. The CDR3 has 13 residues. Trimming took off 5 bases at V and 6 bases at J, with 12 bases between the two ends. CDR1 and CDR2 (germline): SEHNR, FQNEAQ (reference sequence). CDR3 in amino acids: CASSAMLGDTQYF. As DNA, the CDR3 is TGTGCCAGCAGCGCTATGCTCGGCGATACGCAGTATTTT.

The CDR3 sequence: CASSYRGGGQPQHF. CDR3 DNA: TGTGCCAGCAGTTACCGAGGGGGGGGGCAGCCCCAGCATTTT. The genes are TRBV27 and TRBJ1-5; TRBD1 is a possible D gene (6 bases). Germline CDR1 reads MNHEY; CDR2 reads SMNVEV (reference sequence). The CDR3 runs 14 residues. V lost 4 bases to trimming and J lost 7 bases, with 14 bases between them.

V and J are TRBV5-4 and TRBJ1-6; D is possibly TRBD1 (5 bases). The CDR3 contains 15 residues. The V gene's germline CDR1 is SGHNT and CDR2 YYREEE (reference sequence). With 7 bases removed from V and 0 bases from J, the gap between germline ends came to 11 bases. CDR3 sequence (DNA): TGTGCCAGCGGACAAGGGGACTCCTATAATTCACCCCTCCACTTT. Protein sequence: CASGQGDSYNSPLHF. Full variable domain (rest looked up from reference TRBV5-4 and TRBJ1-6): ETGVTQSPTHLIKTRGQQVTLRCSSQSGHNTVSWYQQALGQGPQFIFQYYREEENGRGNFPPRFSGLQFPNYSSELNVNALELDDSALYLCASGQGDSYNSPLHFGNGTRLTVT.

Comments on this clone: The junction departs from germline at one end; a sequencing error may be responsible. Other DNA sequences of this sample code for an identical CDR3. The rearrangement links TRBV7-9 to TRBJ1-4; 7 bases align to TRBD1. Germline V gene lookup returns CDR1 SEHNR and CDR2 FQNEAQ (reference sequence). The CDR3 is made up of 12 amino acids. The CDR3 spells CAGRQGSEKLFF. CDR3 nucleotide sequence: TGTGCCGGCCGACAGGGTTCTGAAAAACTATTTTTT. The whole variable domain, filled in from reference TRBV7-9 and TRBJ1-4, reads DTGVSQNPRHKITKRGQNVTFRCDPISEHNRLYWYRQTLGQGPEFLTYFQNEAQLEKSRLLSDRFSAERPKGSFSTLEIQRTEQGDSAMYLCAGRQGSEKLFFGSGTQLSVL.

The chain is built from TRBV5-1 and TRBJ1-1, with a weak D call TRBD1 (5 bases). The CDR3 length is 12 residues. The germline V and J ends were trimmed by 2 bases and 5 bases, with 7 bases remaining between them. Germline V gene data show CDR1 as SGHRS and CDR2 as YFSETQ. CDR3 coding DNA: TGCGCCAGCAGCTTTGAGGGGACTGAAGCTTTCTTT. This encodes CASSFEGTEAFF.

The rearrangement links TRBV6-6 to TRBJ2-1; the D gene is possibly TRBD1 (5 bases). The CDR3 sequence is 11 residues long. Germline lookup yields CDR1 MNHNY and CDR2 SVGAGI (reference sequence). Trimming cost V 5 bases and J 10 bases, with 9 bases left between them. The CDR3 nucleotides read TGTGCCAGCAGTCCGTCAGGGGAGCAGTTCTTC. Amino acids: CASSPSGEQFF.

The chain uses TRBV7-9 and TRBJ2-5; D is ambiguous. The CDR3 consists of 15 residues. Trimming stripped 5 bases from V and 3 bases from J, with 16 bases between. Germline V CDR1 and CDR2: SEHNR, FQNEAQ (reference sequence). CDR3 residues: CASSIRIAYEETQYF. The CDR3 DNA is TGTGCCAGCAGCATCCGGATAGCCTACGAAGAGACCCAGTACTTC.

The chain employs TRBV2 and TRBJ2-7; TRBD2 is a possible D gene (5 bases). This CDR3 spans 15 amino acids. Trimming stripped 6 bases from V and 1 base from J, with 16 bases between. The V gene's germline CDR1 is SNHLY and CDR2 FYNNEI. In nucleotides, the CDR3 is TGTGCCAGCAGGGGAGAATTATCCAGATCCTACGAGCAGTACTTC. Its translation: CASRGELSRSYEQYF.